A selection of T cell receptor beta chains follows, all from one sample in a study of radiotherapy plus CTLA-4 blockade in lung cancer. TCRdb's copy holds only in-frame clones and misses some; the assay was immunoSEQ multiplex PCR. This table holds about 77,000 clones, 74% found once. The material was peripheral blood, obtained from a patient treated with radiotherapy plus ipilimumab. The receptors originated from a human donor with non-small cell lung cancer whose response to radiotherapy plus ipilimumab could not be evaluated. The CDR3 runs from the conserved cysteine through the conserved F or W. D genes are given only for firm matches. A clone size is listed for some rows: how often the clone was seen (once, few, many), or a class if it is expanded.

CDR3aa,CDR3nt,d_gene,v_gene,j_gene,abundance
CASSPEDRGDTIYF,TGTGCCAGCTCACCAGAGGACAGGGGTGACACCATATATTTT,TRBD1,TRBV18,TRBJ1-3,-
CASSSTGTGYSPLHF,TGTGCCAGTAGTTCCACCGGGACAGGGTACTCACCCCTCCACTTT,TRBD1,TRBV19,TRBJ1-6,few
CASSEDRGPYEQYF,TGTGCCAGCAGTGAGGACAGGGGGCCCTACGAGCAGTACTTC,TRBD1,TRBV2,TRBJ2-7,-
CSGLGQGAYTEAFF,TGCAGCGGCCTTGGGCAGGGTGCTTACACTGAAGCTTTCTTT,-,TRBV29-1,TRBJ1-1,-
CASSRTYNQPQHF,TGTGCCAGCAGTCGGACATACAATCAGCCCCAGCATTTT,-,TRBV6-1,TRBJ1-5,-
CASIPLRGRRGTEAFF,TGTGCCAGCATCCCCCTCAGGGGACGAAGGGGTACTGAAGCTTTCTTT,-,TRBV11-2,TRBJ1-1,-
CASSLAQGIFTYGYTF,TGTGCCAGCAGCTTAGCGCAGGGGATTTTTACCTATGGCTACACCTTC,-,TRBV7-2,TRBJ1-2,-
CASSVSPSGGLPTDTQYF,TGTGCCAGCAGCGTAAGCCCTAGCGGGGGGCTACCCACAGATACGCAGTATTTT,TRBD2,TRBV9,TRBJ2-3,-
CASSIGEARPYEQYF,TGTGCCAGTAGTATAGGTGAGGCCCGACCCTACGAGCAGTACTTC,-,TRBV19,TRBJ2-7,-
CASSAFPMAGGIYEQYF,TGTGCCAGCAGTGCCTTTCCTATGGCGGGGGGGATCTACGAGCAGTACTTC,TRBD2,TRBV2,TRBJ2-7,-
CASSIDGNIGTPYQETQYF,TGTGCCAGTAGTATTGATGGTAATATCGGGACTCCGTACCAAGAGACCCAGTACTTC,-,TRBV19,TRBJ2-5,-
CASSDLRGGRALYNEQFF,TGTGCCAGCAGTGACCTTCGGGGGGGCAGAGCTCTATACAATGAGCAGTTCTTC,TRBD2,TRBV25-1,TRBJ2-1,-
CASSIAGGNNEQFF,TGTGCCAGTAGTATAGCTGGCGGGAACAATGAGCAGTTCTTC,-,TRBV19,TRBJ2-1,-
CASSLALWAQETQYF,TGTGCCAGCAGCTTAGCTCTTTGGGCCCAAGAGACCCAGTACTTC,-,TRBV7-2,TRBJ2-5,-
CASSRAGSSYNEQFF,TGTGCCAGCAGTAGGGCCGGGAGCTCCTACAATGAGCAGTTCTTC,-,TRBV27,TRBJ2-1,few
CASSPQPASSYEQYF,TGTGCCAGCAGCCCCCAACCCGCGAGCTCCTACGAGCAGTACTTC,-,TRBV9,TRBJ2-7,-
CASSFPGQGQPQHF,TGTGCCAGCAGCTTTCCGGGACAGGGGCAGCCCCAGCATTTT,TRBD1,TRBV5-6,TRBJ1-5,-
CASSLGGGEAEAFF,TGCGCCAGCAGCTTGGGAGGAGGGGAGGCTGAAGCTTTCTTT,-,TRBV5-1,TRBJ1-1,-
CASNHRWTSGKPRRAQETQYF,TGTGCCAGCAACCACCGCTGGACTAGCGGGAAACCCAGGAGGGCCCAAGAGACCCAGTACTTC,TRBD2,TRBV7-7,TRBJ2-5,few
CSVLLAGRDEQYF,TGCAGCGTTTTACTAGCGGGGCGGGACGAGCAGTACTTC,TRBD2,TRBV29-1,TRBJ2-7,-
CASSLQGNTEAFF,TGTGCCAGCAGTCTACAGGGTAACACTGAAGCTTTCTTT,-,TRBV25-1,TRBJ1-1,-
CAIREFTSGANVLTF,TGTGCCATTAGGGAGTTTACGTCTGGGGCCAACGTCCTGACTTTC,-,TRBV7-8,TRBJ2-6,-
CASSVAGDEQYF,TGTGCCAGCAGCGTAGCAGGGGACGAGCAGTACTTC,-,TRBV9,TRBJ2-7,-
CASSQGEGVPEAFF,TGCGCCAGCAGCCAAGGCGAAGGGGTCCCTGAAGCTTTCTTT,-,TRBV4-1,TRBJ1-1,-
CASSLGGGNTEAFF,TGTGCCAGCAGCTTAGGAGGGGGTAACACTGAAGCTTTCTTT,-,TRBV7-2,TRBJ1-1,many
CAWSVGFRGETQYF,TGTGCCTGGAGTGTAGGATTTCGGGGAGAGACCCAGTACTTC,-,TRBV30,TRBJ2-5,-
CASHPPLHF,TGTGCCAGCCATCCACCCCTCCACTTT,-,TRBV2,TRBJ1-6,few
CASSLQLASTDTQYF,TGTGCCAGCAGCTTGCAACTAGCGAGCACAGATACGCAGTATTTT,TRBD2,TRBV7-6,TRBJ2-3,-